Listed here are 10 T cell receptor beta chains from one sample, sequenced in a study of tumor-infiltrating lymphocytes in localized non-small cell lung cancer (dated by TCRdb to the early 2020s). The library relied on the immunoSEQ multiplex PCR assay. The immuneACCESS repertoire file appears here via TCRdb, limited to in-frame rearrangements. These files lack a portion of the clones; in checked studies, under half of the deficit traces to unresolved V genes, and the cause of the others is not known. The sample table lists roughly 12,000 clones, just over 65% of them with a count of one. 8% to 13% of the sample is in the top ten clones. The sample consisted of uninvolved lung tissue not adjacent to the tumor. These receptors were obtained from a human donor with non-small cell lung cancer.

In its sample, this clone was seen a few times. The J gene is TRBJ1-5, the V gene TRBV7-8; 9 bases line up with TRBD1. Germline V lookup: CDR1 SGHVS, CDR2 FQNEAQ. With 5 bases clipped from V and 1 base from J, the junction kept 6 bases outside the gene matches. The CDR3 covers 16 residues. This CDR3 reads CASSPGTGPSNQPQHF. CDR3 coding DNA: TGTGCCAGCAGCCCTGGGACAGGGCCCAGCAATCAGCCCCAGCATTTT.

This chain uses TRBV6-1 with TRBJ2-1; D may be TRBD1 (5 bases). The CDR3 length is 14 residues. The V end was cut by 8 bases, the J end by 7 bases, with 18 bases between. The germline V gene has CDR1 MNHNS and CDR2 SASEGT. The CDR3 region is CASAATRAWNEQFF. CDR3 nucleotide sequence: TGTGCCAGCGCCGCGACCAGGGCCTGGAATGAGCAGTTCTTC.

In its sample, this clone ranks as large. The chain joins TRBV4-3 to TRBJ2-7, with TRBD1 matching 7 bases. The CDR3 extends over 15 amino acids. The V segment lost 1 base and the J segment 3 bases; nucleotides outside the gene matches: 6. Germline V gene lookup returns CDR1 LGHNA and CDR2 YSLEER. The CDR3 sequence: CASSQGTGWDYEQYF. Here the CDR3 DNA reads TGCGCCAGCAGCCAAGGGACAGGATGGGACTACGAGCAGTACTTC.

This clone was picked up one time. V usage is TRBV2 and J usage is TRBJ2-1; the match to TRBD2 covers 7 bases. CDR3 length: 18 residues. V gave up 8 bases and J gave up 1 base; unmatched junction bases: 17. Germline-derived CDR1 and CDR2 are SNHLY and FYNNEI. CDR3 DNA: TGTGCCAGCCTCCCGATACTAGCGACCGAGGGGTCCTACAATGAGCAGTTCTTC. Residues: CASLPILATEGSYNEQFF.

This sequence joins TRBV28 and TRBJ2-7, with 12 bases matching TRBD1. This CDR3 region has 15 residues. Germline V CDR1 and CDR2: MDHEN, SYDVKM. With V trimmed by 2 bases and J by 6 bases, 5 bases remained unmatched. The CDR3 DNA sequence: TGTGCCAGCAGTTTACCGGGACAGGGGGCATTCGAGCAGTACTTC. Its translation: CASSLPGQGAFEQYF.

This sequence joins TRBV9 and TRBJ2-7; weak D call: TRBD2 (5 bases). V was cut by 3 bases and J by 5 bases, with 9 bases left in between. Germline V gene lookup returns CDR1 SGDLS and CDR2 YYNGEE. The length of the CDR3 is 12 residues. DNA of the CDR3: TGTGCCAGCAGCGCCCGAGGGCACGAGCAGTACTTC. Translating gives CASSARGHEQYF. Variable domain in full (rest from reference TRBV9 and TRBJ2-7): DSGVTQTPKHLITATGQRVTLRCSPRSGDLSVYWYQQSLDQGLQFLIQYYNGEERAKGNILERFSAQQFPDLHSELNLSSLELGDSALYFCASSARGHEQYFGPGTRLTVT.

The V gene is TRBV15, the J gene TRBJ1-2; maybe TRBD1 (6 bases). Trimming pared 1 base from V and 7 bases from J, leaving 19 bases between. There are 16 residues in the CDR3. Germline-derived CDR1 and CDR2 are LNHNV and YYDKDF (reference sequence). CDR3 protein: CATSRGGQSGFIGYTF. The CDR3 DNA sequence: TGTGCCACCAGCAGAGGGGGACAATCTGGTTTTATTGGCTACACCTTC.

By sample fraction, this clone is medium-sized. The chain has TRBV29-1 and TRBJ2-1, with TRBD2 identical over 11 bases. The CDR3 covers 16 residues. J was trimmed by 0 bases and V by 6 bases; bases with no gene match: 7. Per germline, CDR1 SQVTM and CDR2 ANQGSEA. The CDR3 sequence: CSVNLAGGRSYNEQFF. The DNA for the CDR3 is TGCAGCGTCAATCTAGCGGGAGGCCGCTCCTACAATGAGCAGTTCTTC.

This clone counts as medium-sized. This sequence joins TRBV4-1 and TRBJ2-7; 7 bases fit TRBD1. Germline trimming cut 0 bases from V and 2 bases from J; bases unmatched to any gene: 7. This CDR3 contains 16 residues. Germline V lookup: CDR1 MGHRA, CDR2 YSYEKL. The CDR3 nucleotides are TGCGCCAGCAGCCAAGATGGGACAGCCTTTACCTACGAGCAGTACTTC. Protein: CASSQDGTAFTYEQYF.

V is TRBV28 and J is TRBJ1-1, with a possible D match to TRBD1 (6 bases). V gave up 6 bases and J gave up 4 bases, with 15 bases separating them. Germline V CDR1 and CDR2: MDHEN, SYDVKM. This CDR3 has 14 amino acids. The CDR3 protein is CASRQQGWGTEAFF. The DNA of the CDR3 is TGTGCCAGCAGACAACAGGGTTGGGGCACTGAAGCTTTCTTT.